The next 14 T cell receptor beta chains were all read from a single sample in a study of response to subunit inactivated influenza vaccine. Via MiXCR, TCRdb re-called the RT-PCR reads, giving one row per CDR3 protein. This table holds 650,000 to 800,000 distinct CDR3 sequences, more than 11% found once. The sample was PBMCs from blood, taken less than 15 days before vaccination. Every receptor here comes from a man over 45 who received an inactivated influenza vaccine.

This clonotype was observed a few times. V and J are TRBV5-1 and TRBJ2-4; 10 nucleotides agree with TRBD1. V lost 5 bases to trimming and J lost 10 bases; unmatched junction nucleotides: 21. There are 18 residues in the CDR3. The germline V gene has CDR1 SGHRS and CDR2 YFSETQ. CDR3 loop: CASSKYYTGTGVSRIQYF. CDR3 DNA sequence: TGCGCCAGCAGTAAATACTATACCGGGACAGGGGTTTCCCGGATTCAGTACTTC. The variable domain in full, with the rest retrieved from reference TRBV5-1 and TRBJ2-4, is KAGVTQTPRYLIKTRGQQVTLSCSPISGHRSVSWYQQTPGQGLQFLFEYFSETQRNKGNFPGRFSGRQFSNSRSEMNVSTLELGDSALYLCASSKYYTGTGVSRIQYFGAGTRLSVL.

This clonotype was seen a handful of times. The chain carries TRBV29-1 and TRBJ2-3; 10 bases fit TRBD1. Germline CDR1 is SQVTM and CDR2 is ANQGSEA. This CDR3 region has 13 residues. With 7 bases clipped from V and 3 bases from J, the junction kept 4 bases outside the gene matches. The CDR3 reads CSAGTGVTDTQYF. The CDR3 DNA follows: TGCAGCGCAGGGACAGGGGTAACAGATACGCAGTATTTT.

The J gene is TRBJ2-7, the V gene TRBV5-6; TRBD2 is a possible D gene (6 bases). V shed 0 bases and J shed 2 bases, with 12 bases lying between them. Germline V gene data show CDR1 as SGHDT and CDR2 as YYEEEE. This CDR3 contains 15 residues. CDR3 DNA sequence: TGTGCCAGCAGCTTGGTAGCGGAGTCGACCTACGAGCAGTACTTC. Protein product: CASSLVAESTYEQYF.

The chain links TRBV20-1 to TRBJ1-5, with D unresolved. V lost 1 base and J 5 bases, leaving 18 bases between the germline ends. CDR1 and CDR2 from the germline V gene are DFQATT and SNEGSKA (reference sequence). The CDR3 has 16 amino acids. CDR3 sequence reads: CSARATSSPSYQPQHF. Written as DNA, the CDR3 is TGCAGTGCTAGAGCGACAAGTTCCCCCTCCTATCAGCCCCAGCATTTT.

This clonotype has ten or more counts. The chain couples TRBV3-1 to TRBJ1-1; TRBD1 is a possible D gene (6 bases). V lost 2 bases, J lost 1 base, and 8 bases lay in between. The length of the CDR3 is 14 residues. Per germline, CDR1 LGHDT and CDR2 YNNKEL (reference sequence). The CDR3: CASSQLGANTEAFF. The CDR3 bases are TGTGCCAGCAGCCAACTGGGGGCGAACACTGAAGCTTTCTTT.

Ten or more counts support this clonotype. The chain uses TRBV5-1 and TRBJ1-2, with 7 bases that match TRBD1. This CDR3 has 15 amino acids. Germline V gives CDR1 SGHRS, CDR2 YFSETQ. After removal of 3 bases from V and 0 bases from J, the junction contained 5 bases not matched to a gene. The CDR3 nucleotides are TGCGCCAGCAGCTGGACGCAGGGGGCTAACTATGGCTACACCTTC. It translates to CASSWTQGANYGYTF.

The chain recombines TRBV6-1 with TRBJ2-1, with 14 bases aligning to TRBD2. Germline assignment: CDR1 MNHNS and CDR2 SASEGT. J gave up 8 bases and V 7 bases, and 7 bases lay outside the gene matches. The CDR3 has 15 residues. CDR3 amino acids: CASKEGLAGAYEQFF. The CDR3 nucleotides read TGTGCCAGCAAGGAGGGACTAGCGGGAGCCTATGAGCAGTTCTTC.

This chain links TRBV3-1 with TRBJ2-1; TRBD2 is a possible D gene (5 bases). CDR3 length: 16 amino acids. Per germline, CDR1 LGHDT and CDR2 YNNKEL (reference sequence). V shed 2 bases and J shed 6 bases, with 17 bases lying between them. CDR3 region: CASSQPGNGNFNEQFF. CDR3 nucleotides: TGTGCCAGCAGCCAACCCGGGAACGGGAATTTCAATGAGCAGTTCTTC.

A few counts support this clonotype. The DNA of the CDR3 is TGTGCCAGCAGTTTAAAGTCTGGGGCCAACGTCCTGACTTTC. Translation gives CASSLKSGANVLTF. The chain combines TRBV28 with TRBJ2-6; D is ambiguous. Germline V gene lookup returns CDR1 MDHEN and CDR2 SYDVKM. The CDR3 has 14 residues. Between the trimmed V and J ends, which lost 2 bases and 1 base, there was a span of 3 bases.

This chain links TRBV19 with TRBJ1-4, with unresolved D. Germline V gene data show CDR1 as LNHDA and CDR2 as SQIVND (reference sequence). Trimming removed 3 bases from V and 8 bases from J, with 10 bases in between. The CDR3 consists of 13 residues. This CDR3 is CASSMRVLEKLFF. The CDR3 region has the DNA TGTGCCAGTAGTATGCGGGTTTTGGAAAAACTGTTTTTT.

This rearrangement joins TRBV29-1 to TRBJ2-5, with D uncertain. The germline V gene encodes CDR1 SQVTM and CDR2 ANQGSEA. V was trimmed by 0 bases and J by 6 bases, leaving 11 bases between them. CDR3 length: 13 residues. The DNA of the CDR3 is TGCAGCGTTGAAGATCTGAGACAAAAGACCCAGTACTTC. Its translation: CSVEDLRQKTQYF.

The chain employs TRBV28 and TRBJ1-2; 10 bases align to TRBD1. Germline V gene data show CDR1 as MDHEN and CDR2 as SYDVKM. V dropped 2 bases and J dropped 8; count of bases not matched to a gene: 5. This CDR3 has 14 residues. CDR3 residues: CASSLTGTGAGYTF. The CDR3 DNA is TGTGCCAGCAGTTTAACCGGGACAGGGGCCGGCTACACCTTC.

This clonotype was recorded a few times. This chain links TRBV5-1 with TRBJ2-1, with D perhaps matching TRBD2 (6 bases). CDR1 and CDR2 (germline): SGHRS, YFSETQ. The V and J ends lost 0 bases and 2 bases respectively, with 9 bases between them. The CDR3 is 15 residues long. DNA of the CDR3: TGCGCCAGCAGCTTGGGACTAGACACCTACAATGAGCAGTTCTTC. It codes for CASSLGLDTYNEQFF.

The chain joins TRBV5-1 to TRBJ1-2, with D maybe TRBD1 (5 bases). CDR3 length: 15 amino acids. V shed 7 bases and J shed 4 bases, with 20 bases lying between them. The germline CDR1 and CDR2 sequences are SGHRS and YFSETQ. CDR3 DNA: TGCGCCAGCGACCCGGGGGAAGGGTTTACCTATGGCTACACCTTC. Amino acid sequence: CASDPGEGFTYGYTF.